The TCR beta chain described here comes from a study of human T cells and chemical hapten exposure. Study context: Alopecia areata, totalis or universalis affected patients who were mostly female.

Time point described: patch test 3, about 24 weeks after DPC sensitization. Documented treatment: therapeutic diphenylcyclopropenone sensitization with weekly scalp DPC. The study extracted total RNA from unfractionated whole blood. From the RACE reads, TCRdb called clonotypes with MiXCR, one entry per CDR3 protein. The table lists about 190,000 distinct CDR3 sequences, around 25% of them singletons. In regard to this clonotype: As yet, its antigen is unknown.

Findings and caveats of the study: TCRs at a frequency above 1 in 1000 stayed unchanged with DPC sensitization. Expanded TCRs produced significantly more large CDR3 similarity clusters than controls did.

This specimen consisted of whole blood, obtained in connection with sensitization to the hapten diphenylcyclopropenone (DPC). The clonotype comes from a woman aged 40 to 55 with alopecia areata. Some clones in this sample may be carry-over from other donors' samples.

CDR3 amino acids: CASSLTSSYEQYF. Written as DNA, the CDR3 is TGCGCCAGCAGCTTGACATCTTCCTACGAGCAGTACTTC. The chain employs TRBV5-1 and TRBJ2-7; D is undetermined. This CDR3 contains 13 residues. CDR1 is SGHRS, CDR2 YFSETQ, per germline. Trimming removed 1 base at V and 1 base at J, with 6 bases between.